The 3 T cell receptor beta chains below come from one sample, sequenced in a study of Ad26.COV2.S vaccination and SARS-CoV-2 variants. The treatment is: some 19 received Ad26.COV2.S at low or high dose, single or two shots; roughly 5 received placebo; per-sample allocation not given. Day 63 after the first vaccine or placebo injection was the time point for sampling. The repertoire was sequenced with immunoSEQ multiplex PCR; TCRdb's copy has only in-frame clones and lacks some. The sample includes 300,000 to 350,000 clones, 70% to 90% of them seen just once. Sequencing was performed on peripheral blood, taken in a trial of Ad26.COV2.S vaccine versus placebo. The receptors were gathered from a person aged 18-65 years who received the Ad26.COV2.S COVID-19 vaccine or a placebo.

The chain employs TRBV21-1 and TRBJ2-3; the table's TRBD2 call for D was not verified on the DNA. TRBV21-1 is classified as a pseudogene. CDR3 length: 16 amino acids. In DNA, the CDR3 is TGTGCCAGCAGCAACCGGATGGGACTAGCAACAGATACGCAGTATTTT. Its protein is CASSNRMGLATDTQYF.

The rearrangement links TRBV6-5 to TRBJ1-1; D might be TRBD1 (6 bases). Germline V CDR1 and CDR2: MNHEY, SVGAGI. This CDR3 comprises 15 residues. V was cut by 2 bases and J by 4 bases, with 14 bases left in between. Written as DNA, the CDR3 is TGTGCCAGCAGTTACGGGGGCCAGATGGGCACTGAAGCTTTCTTT. Its translation is CASSYGGQMGTEAFF.

This clone was detected once. The V gene is TRBV5-4, the J gene TRBJ2-2, with unresolved D. The germline gives CDR1 SGHNT, CDR2 YYREEE (reference sequence). This CDR3 is built from 16 residues. The V and J ends lost 0 bases and 4 bases respectively, with 13 bases between them. In nucleotides, the CDR3 is TGTGCCAGCAGCTTGGAAGGGTCATTTCGCACCGGGGAGCTGTTTTTT. Amino acids: CASSLEGSFRTGELFF.